The 21 T cell receptor beta chains below come from one sample, sequenced in a study of cytomegalovirus exposure and HLA in healthy donors. Assay: immunoSEQ multiplex PCR; the TCRdb copy retains only in-frame clones and omits some. Here the sample spans approximately 300,000 clones, approximately 86% being singletons. Material: PBMCs. These TCRs come from a woman aged 25 to 39 in good health and CMV-seropositive.

The V and J genes are TRBV4-3 and TRBJ2-7; 7 nucleotides line up with TRBD2. Germline-derived CDR1 and CDR2 are LGHNA and YSLEER. V dropped 0 bases and J dropped 2; count of bases not matched to a gene: 4. This CDR3 is built from 15 residues. This CDR3 reads CASSQDTGGPYEQYF. CDR3 in DNA: TGCGCCAGCAGCCAAGATACGGGAGGCCCCTACGAGCAGTACTTC.

The chain joins TRBV5-6 to TRBJ2-2; tentatively, D is TRBD2 (6 bases). CDR3 length: 14 amino acids. V lost 4 bases and J lost 5, with 12 bases in between. CDR1 SGHDT and CDR2 YYEEEE come from the germline V gene. The CDR3 protein is CASSPGVITGELFF. CDR3 coding DNA: TGTGCCAGCAGCCCGGGGGTTATTACCGGGGAGCTGTTTTTT. Full variable domain (missing parts from reference TRBV5-6 and TRBJ2-2): DAGVTQSPTHLIKTRGQQVTLRCSPKSGHDTVSWYQQALGQGPQFIFQYYEEEERQRGNFPDRFSGHQFPNYSSELNVNALLLGDSALYLCASSPGVITGELFFGEGSRLTVL.

This chain uses TRBV9 with TRBJ1-2, with 8 bases identical to TRBD1. Germline CDR1 reads SGDLS; CDR2 reads YYNGEE. V was pared by 2 bases and J by 5 bases, with 11 bases of the junction left unmatched. This CDR3 spans 16 amino acids. CDR3 residues: CASSVEAGTGLYGYTF. CDR3 bases: TGTGCCAGCAGCGTTGAAGCCGGGACAGGTTTATATGGCTACACCTTC.

This clone was found once. The rearrangement joins TRBV5-4 to TRBJ2-7, with TRBD2 matching 7 bases. CDR1 and CDR2 (germline): SGHNT, YYREEE (reference sequence). V lost 3 bases and J lost 5; bases outside the gene matches: 11. This CDR3 is 15 amino acids long. The CDR3: CASSSPSGLGHEQYF. Written as DNA, the CDR3 is TGTGCCAGCAGCTCACCTAGCGGCCTAGGCCACGAGCAGTACTTC.

This clone was seen a single time. The chain employs TRBV6-1 and TRBJ1-3; TRBD1 is a possible D gene (6 bases). The CDR3 consists of 15 residues. Deletions cut 7 bases from V and 0 bases from J, with 13 bases between. Germline CDR1 and CDR2: MNHNS and SASEGT. CDR3: CASTVDRSSGNTIYF. CDR3 sequence (DNA): TGTGCCAGCACCGTAGACAGGAGCTCTGGAAACACCATATATTTT.

This CDR3 reads CASSPSSSNEQFF. Written as DNA, the CDR3 is TGTGCCAGTAGTCCTTCTAGCAGCAATGAGCAGTTCTTC. This chain uses TRBV19 with TRBJ2-1; D is possibly TRBD2 (5 bases). The CDR3 consists of 13 residues. Deletions cut 5 bases from V and 6 bases from J, with 11 bases between. Germline V gene lookup returns CDR1 LNHDA and CDR2 SQIVND (reference sequence).

The J gene is TRBJ2-5, the V gene TRBV27; 7 bases agree with TRBD1. Trimming took 7 bases from V and 4 from J; bases not matched to a gene: 3. The CDR3 totals 12 residues. The germline V gene has CDR1 MNHEY and CDR2 SMNVEV (reference sequence). CDR3 residues: CASKNRGETQYF. CDR3 coding DNA: TGTGCCAGCAAAAACAGGGGAGAGACCCAGTACTTC.

The chain uses TRBV11-2 and TRBJ2-3; D ambiguous. The CDR3 runs to 12 residues. With 6 bases removed from V and 0 bases from J, the gap between germline ends came to 4 bases. CDR1 SGHAT and CDR2 FQNNGV come from the germline V gene. For the CDR3, the DNA is TGTGCCAGCAGGGAGAGCACAGATACGCAGTATTTT. This translates into CASRESTDTQYF. The full variable domain, rest sourced from reference TRBV11-2 and TRBJ2-3, is EAGVAQSPRYKIIEKRQSVAFWCNPISGHATLYWYQQILGQGPKLLIQFQNNGVVDDSQLPKDRFSAERLKGVDSTLKIQPAKLEDSAVYLCASRESTDTQYFGPGTRLTVL.

The chain carries TRBV25-1 and TRBJ1-3; D is perhaps TRBD1 (5 bases). Trimming took 2 bases from V and 5 from J, leaving 16 bases between them. This CDR3 is built from 16 residues. Germline assignment: CDR1 MGHDK and CDR2 SYGVNS. The CDR3 DNA follows: TGTGCCAGCAGTGAACGAGGGGCGGGTAAACGAAACACCATATATTTT. This codes for CASSERGAGKRNTIYF.

This sequence joins TRBV9 and TRBJ2-1, with D possibly called TRBD1 or TRBD2 (6 bases each). This CDR3 contains 15 residues. With 2 bases removed from V and 3 bases from J, the gap between germline ends came to 12 bases. Germline V gene sequence: CDR1 SGDLS, CDR2 YYNGEE. The CDR3 bases are TGTGCCAGCAGCGTGTCGGGGGCCGACTACAATGAGCAGTTCTTC. Encoded protein: CASSVSGADYNEQFF.

V usage is TRBV18 and J usage is TRBJ1-1; 7 bases match TRBD1. The CDR3 runs to 15 residues. J gave up 0 bases and V 6 bases, and 7 bases lay outside the gene matches. Germline V CDR1 and CDR2: KGHSH, LQKENI. The CDR3, as DNA: TGTGCCAGCTCCAGGGACAGTCGCATGAACACTGAAGCTTTCTTT. Residues: CASSRDSRMNTEAFF.

This clone was recorded once. The chain uses TRBV4-2 and TRBJ2-7, with unresolved D. The CDR3 has 12 residues. Deletions cut 5 bases from V and 4 bases from J, with 9 bases between. The germline gives CDR1 LGHNA, CDR2 YNFKEQ. The CDR3 nucleotides are TGTGCCAGCAGCGATAATCGTTACGAGCAGTACTTC. This encodes CASSDNRYEQYF.

This clone appeared a single time. The CDR3 sequence: CASSGLGNTGELFF. Here the CDR3 DNA reads TGTGCCAGCAGCGGCTTAGGGAACACCGGGGAGCTGTTTTTT. The chain has TRBV7-2 and TRBJ2-2; D gene uncertain. The CDR3 length is 14 residues. The germline CDR1 and CDR2 sequences are SGHTA and FQGNSA. Trimming shortened V by 5 bases and J by 1 base, and 8 bases separated the two germline ends.

The chain combines TRBV23-1 with TRBJ2-5; tentative D call: TRBD1 (6 bases). TRBV23-1 is treated as an ORF (open reading frame) with a function not yet certain. Deletions cut 4 bases from V and 5 bases from J, with 11 bases between. The CDR3 extends over 13 amino acids. This CDR3 reads CASSPQGRETQYF. CDR3 nucleotides: TGCGCCAGCAGTCCACAGGGAAGGGAGACCCAGTACTTC.

This clone came up a few times. The chain uses TRBV28 and TRBJ1-2; 9 positions agree with TRBD1. Germline V gene lookup returns CDR1 MDHEN and CDR2 SYDVKM. The CDR3 consists of 15 residues. V was clipped by 2 bases and J by 8 bases; unmatched bases: 9. DNA of the CDR3: TGTGCCAGCAGTTTAAGCCTGGGACAGGGTAGCGGCTACACCTTC. Protein sequence: CASSLSLGQGSGYTF.

This sequence joins TRBV28 and TRBJ1-2, with no clear D. CDR3 length equals 13 residues. Deletions cut 8 bases from V and 0 bases from J, with 10 bases between. The germline CDR1 and CDR2 sequences are MDHEN and SYDVKM. The CDR3 is CASSGPSNYGYTF. The CDR3 DNA reads as TGTGCCAGCTCAGGACCTTCTAACTATGGCTACACCTTC.

This clone appeared once. J is TRBJ2-1 and V is TRBV4-2; no reliable D call. In germline, CDR1 is LGHNA, CDR2 YNFKEQ. V was trimmed by 2 bases and J by 8 bases, leaving 19 bases between them. CDR3 length equals 16 residues. CDR3 DNA: TGTGCCAGCAGCCAATCTACCACGGCTGGGGTCTATGAGCAGTTCTTC. Protein sequence: CASSQSTTAGVYEQFF.

The V gene is TRBV5-1, the J gene TRBJ2-5; 7 positions match TRBD2. V was pared by 0 bases and J by 4 bases, with 9 bases of the junction left unmatched. Per germline, CDR1 SGHRS and CDR2 YFSETQ. This CDR3 contains 16 residues. Here the CDR3 reads CASSLALKRDAETQYF. CDR3 DNA: TGCGCCAGCAGCTTGGCCCTAAAGCGGGACGCAGAGACCCAGTACTTC. Full variable domain (remainder filled in from reference TRBV5-1 and TRBJ2-5): KAGVTQTPRYLIKTRGQQVTLSCSPISGHRSVSWYQQTPGQGLQFLFEYFSETQRNKGNFPGRFSGRQFSNSRSEMNVSTLELGDSALYLCASSLALKRDAETQYFGPGTRLLVL.

This clone showed up just once. This chain joins TRBV27 and TRBJ2-1; D may correspond to TRBD1 or TRBD2 (6 bases each). There are 14 residues in the CDR3. V lost 6 bases to trimming and J lost 3 bases, with 12 bases between them. Germline CDR1 is MNHEY and CDR2 is SMNVEV (reference sequence). The CDR3 DNA is TGTGCCAGCAGCCTCGGGGGCTTCTACAATGAGCAGTTCTTC. Protein: CASSLGGFYNEQFF.

The chain has TRBV5-1 and TRBJ2-5, with 13 bases that match TRBD2. The CDR3 has 16 residues. CDR1 is SGHRS and CDR2 is YFSETQ in the germline V gene. The V gene end was trimmed by 4 bases and the J gene end by 1 base; junction bases not matched to a gene: 4. In DNA form, the CDR3 reads TGCGCCAGCAGCGCAGGACTAGCGGGGGCCCAAGAGACCCAGTACTTC. This translates into CASSAGLAGAQETQYF.

This clone has only one observation. The identical CDR3 is also encoded by other nucleotide sequences in the sample. The gene calls are TRBV4-3 and TRBJ2-7; D might be TRBD2 (5 bases). The CDR3 length is 14 residues. Trimming cost V 3 bases and J 2 bases, with 11 bases left between them. The V gene's germline CDR1 is LGHNA and CDR2 YSLEER. CDR3 sequence reads: CASSQYGGPYEQYF. In DNA, the CDR3 is TGCGCCAGCAGCCAGTATGGCGGGCCCTACGAGCAGTACTTC.